These 17 T cell receptor beta chains share one sample of origin, sequenced in a study of blood T cell repertoires in COVID-19. Here immunoSEQ multiplex PCR was the method, and the copy in TCRdb shows in-frame clones only, minus some. Of 150,000 to 200,000 clones listed, around 81% are singletons. The sequenced material came from peripheral blood. The origin of the receptors is a human donor with acute or convalescent COVID-19. The donor label of this sample is uncertain.

The genes are TRBV3-1 (or the pseudogene TRBV3-2) and TRBJ2-2, with D possibly matching TRBD2 (5 bases). This CDR3 is 15 amino acids long. Germline values: CDR1 LGHDT, CDR2 YNNKEL (reference sequence). Deletions cut 1 base from V and 0 bases from J, with 6 bases between. CDR3 nucleotide sequence: TGTGCCAGCAGCCAAGCGGGGACGAACACCGGGGAGCTGTTTTTT. This codes for CASSQAGTNTGELFF.

The chain links TRBV9 to TRBJ2-2, with D hard to call. Trimming removed 3 bases from V and 0 bases from J, with 3 bases in between. Germline CDR1 SGDLS, CDR2 YYNGEE. This CDR3 is built from 13 residues. CDR3 sequence (DNA): TGTGCCAGCAGCGCCTCGAACACCGGGGAGCTGTTTTTT. It codes for CASSASNTGELFF. Supplemented by reference TRBV9 and TRBJ2-2, the full variable domain reads DSGVTQTPKHLITATGQRVTLRCSPRSGDLSVYWYQQSLDQGLQFLIQYYNGEERAKGNILERFSAQQFPDLHSELNLSSLELGDSALYFCASSASNTGELFFGEGSRLTVL.

This chain links TRBV9 with TRBJ2-7; 10 nucleotides match TRBD1. The length of the CDR3 is 15 residues. J gave up 5 bases and V 0 bases, and 5 bases lay outside the gene matches. Germline values: CDR1 SGDLS, CDR2 YYNGEE. As DNA, the CDR3 is TGTGCCAGCAGCGTAGGGGACAGGGGTTTCCACGAGCAGTACTTC. This codes for CASSVGDRGFHEQYF.

The chain carries TRBV7-6 and TRBJ1-6, with no clear D. This CDR3 region has 12 residues. Trimming removed 4 bases from V and 8 bases from J, with 6 bases in between. Germline CDR1 is SGHVS and CDR2 is FNYEAQ. CDR3: CASSSYYSPLHF. The CDR3 DNA reads TGTGCCAGCAGCTCCTACTATTCACCCCTCCACTTT.

A note on this clone: The same CDR3 can be traced to other DNA sequences in this sample. V is TRBV29-1 and J is TRBJ1-3, with TRBD1 matching over 8 bases. In germline, CDR1 is SQVTM, CDR2 ANQGSEA. The CDR3 covers 13 residues. V trimming: 4 bases; J trimming: 1 base; junction bases outside the gene matches: 0. The CDR3 coding sequence is TGCAGCGTTGGGACAGGGTCTGGAAACACCATATATTTT. Its translation is CSVGTGSGNTIYF. Complete variable domain (other parts from reference TRBV29-1 and TRBJ1-3): SAVISQKPSRDICQRGTSLTIQCQVDSQVTMMFWYRQQPGQSLTLIATANQGSEATYESGFVIDKFPISRPNLTFSTLTVSNMSPEDSSIYLCSVGTGSGNTIYFGEGSWLTVV.

This sequence joins TRBV7-2 and TRBJ2-1; 15 bases line up with TRBD2. V trimming: 3 bases; J trimming: 15 bases; junction bases outside the gene matches: 9. The CDR3 spans 15 residues. CDR1 is SGHTA, CDR2 FQGNSA, per germline. The CDR3: CASSFGGTSGRLLFF. CDR3 nucleotides: TGTGCCAGCAGCTTCGGGGGGACTAGCGGGAGGCTTCTGTTCTTC.

V gene TRBV5-1 combines with J gene TRBJ1-2, with 8 bases fitting TRBD1. CDR1 is SGHRS, CDR2 YFSETQ, per germline. Trimming removed 4 bases from V and 0 bases from J; junction bases left unmatched: 5. The CDR3 has 15 amino acids. The CDR3 loop is CASSGQGVSNYGYTF. Here the CDR3 DNA reads TGCGCCAGCAGCGGACAGGGCGTCTCTAACTATGGCTACACCTTC.

This rearrangement joins TRBV18 to TRBJ1-1; a possible D gene is TRBD1 (6 bases). The V end was cut by 1 base, the J end by 2 bases, with 17 bases between. The CDR3 consists of 17 residues. CDR1 and CDR2 (germline): KGHSH, LQKENI. The CDR3 nucleotides read TGTGCCAGCTCACCACAGGCTCGACAGGCGAGAAACACTGAAGCTTTCTTT. Its protein is CASSPQARQARNTEAFF.

J is TRBJ1-2 and V is TRBV5-4; tentative D call: TRBD1 (5 bases). The CDR3 consists of 13 residues. V lost 0 bases, J lost 5 bases, and 8 bases lay in between. Germline V gene data show CDR1 as SGHNT and CDR2 as YYREEE (reference sequence). Here the CDR3 DNA reads TGTGCCAGCAGCTTGGGACAGATTTATGGCTACACCTTC. Its translation is CASSLGQIYGYTF. The full variable domain, completed using reference TRBV5-4 and TRBJ1-2, is ETGVTQSPTHLIKTRGQQVTLRCSSQSGHNTVSWYQQALGQGPQFIFQYYREEENGRGNFPPRFSGLQFPNYSSELNVNALELDDSALYLCASSLGQIYGYTFGSGTRLTVV.

The gene calls are TRBV2 and TRBJ2-3; weak D call: TRBD2 (6 bases). This CDR3 has 12 amino acids. Germline CDR1 reads SNHLY; CDR2 reads FYNNEI. V shed 10 bases and J shed 4 bases, with 12 bases lying between them. CDR3 coding DNA: TGTGCCACCCGACTAGTTGCAGATACGCAGTATTTT. This gives the protein CATRLVADTQYF.

This rearrangement joins TRBV12-3 or TRBV12-4 to TRBJ1-1; 7 bases fit TRBD1. Trimming cost V 10 bases and J 5 bases; bases outside gene matches: 10. This CDR3 has 13 amino acids. The CDR3 DNA follows: TGTGCCACCCTGACAGGGATGGATACTGAAGCTTTCTTT. It specifies CATLTGMDTEAFF.

J is TRBJ2-1 and V is TRBV11-2, with a weak D call TRBD2 (6 bases). Germline CDR1 SGHAT, CDR2 FQNNGV. Trimming cost V 4 bases and J 5 bases, with 12 bases left between them. This CDR3 is 14 amino acids long. CDR3 protein: CASSSRTTDNEQFF. In nucleotides, the CDR3 is TGTGCCAGCAGCTCCCGGACTACCGACAATGAGCAGTTCTTC.

The chain uses TRBV6-5 and TRBJ2-1, with 10 bases aligning to TRBD2. The CDR3 has 15 residues. The germline V gene encodes CDR1 MNHEY and CDR2 SVGAGI. V was pared by 6 bases and J by 7 bases, with 9 bases of the junction left unmatched. CDR3 protein: CASRPKAGGRNEQFF. The CDR3 coding sequence is TGTGCCAGCAGGCCAAAAGCGGGAGGGAGGAATGAGCAGTTCTTC.

The J gene is TRBJ2-7, the V gene TRBV7-2; TRBD1 agrees at 8 bases. With 2 bases clipped from V and 0 bases from J, the junction kept 15 bases outside the gene matches. This CDR3 spans 19 amino acids. Looked up from germline, CDR1 is SGHTA and CDR2 is FQGNSA. In nucleotides, the CDR3 is TGTGCCAGCAGCTTAAGGACATATTCCCGACAGGGGAGCTCCTACGAGCAGTACTTC. This translates into CASSLRTYSRQGSSYEQYF.

V gene TRBV30 combines with J gene TRBJ1-2, with TRBD1 identical over 8 bases. Germline V gene sequence: CDR1 GTSNPN, CDR2 SVGIG (reference sequence). Losses at the gene ends were 4 bases for V and 6 bases for J; bases not matched to a gene: 7. The CDR3 loop spans 13 amino acids. The CDR3 loop is CAWTPGQGHGYTF. The CDR3 DNA sequence: TGTGCCTGGACCCCTGGACAGGGTCATGGCTACACCTTC.

V usage is TRBV7-2 and J usage is TRBJ2-2; D uncertain. The V and J ends lost 8 bases and 4 bases respectively, with 14 bases between them. Per germline, CDR1 SGHTA and CDR2 FQGNSA. The CDR3 is made up of 14 amino acids. In nucleotides, the CDR3 is TGTGCCAGCGGCTCCAAGCGAACCACCGGGGAGCTGTTTTTT. Protein sequence: CASGSKRTTGELFF.

The gene calls are TRBV28 and TRBJ2-7; 11 nucleotides match TRBD2. Germline V gene sequence: CDR1 MDHEN, CDR2 SYDVKM. J gave up 1 base and V 4 bases, and 9 bases lay outside the gene matches. This CDR3 comprises 17 residues. This CDR3 reads CASSSFYSGRGSYEQYF. CDR3 DNA sequence: TGTGCCAGCAGTTCTTTCTATAGCGGGAGGGGGTCCTACGAGCAGTACTTC.